The present TCR beta chain was sequenced within a study of cytomegalovirus exposure and HLA in healthy donors. As concerns this clone: The antigen remains undetermined.

In the PCR, 60 Vbeta and 13 Jbeta primers were used. Sequencing used immunoSEQ multiplex PCR; TCRdb keeps in-frame clones, though not all of them. Among 95,000 to 150,000 clones listed, 65% to 85% were seen once. Broader study findings: Previously analyzed data showed that most TCR beta V segments were productive at a frequency of about 90% or about 30%. Relative to the approximately 680-donor mean, N-insertions were reportedly fewer in an Asian-associated ancestry cluster in a later analysis. Through in vitro validation, three CMV-associated chains were shown to be specific for CMV antigens.

The source of this sequence is a man aged 45-65 years in good health and CMV-seronegative. Sequenced material: PBMCs.

The CDR3 coding sequence is TGTGCCAGCAGTATTACAGGGCTAGATACGCAGTATTTT. Amino acid sequence: CASSITGLDTQYF. The J gene is TRBJ2-3, the V gene TRBV27, with D possibly TRBD1 on 6 matching bases. V lost 5 bases and J 5 bases, leaving 11 bases between the germline ends. Looked up from germline, CDR1 is MNHEY and CDR2 is SMNVEV (reference sequence). CDR3 length equals 13 residues.